This is a list of T cell receptor beta chains from one sample in a study of blood T cells in healthy people across ages. TCRdb called the 5' RACE reads again in MiXCR, with one record for every CDR3 protein. Of 750,000 to 950,000 distinct CDR3 sequences detected, 25% to 30% appear once; the ten largest clones hold about 3%. The data were also submitted as part of a second study, on T cells of mothers and their children.

The specimen sequenced was blood. These receptors were taken from a boy aged 5-17 years in good health. CDR3s include the opening cysteine and the closing phenylalanine or tryptophan. Fields, in order: V gene, clone size, D gene, J gene, CDR3 length, CDR3 protein, CDR3 DNA. The D gene is left open where the match is weak. Clone size appears in some rows only: once, few, many, or a class for an expanded clone.

TRBV2	NA	NA	TRBJ2-7	17	CASSEAGSALWWDEQYF	TGTGCCAGCAGTGAAGCGGGGTCGGCCCTGTGGTGGGACGAGCAGTACTTC
TRBV6-5	NA	TRBD1	TRBJ2-1	14	CASSRDRGWDEQFF	TGTGCCAGCAGTCGGGACAGGGGGTGGGATGAGCAGTTCTTC
TRBV11-2	NA	NA	TRBJ1-2	16	CASSSLTQPSNYGYTF	TGTGCCAGCAGTTCGCTCACCCAACCTTCCAACTATGGCTACACCTTC
TRBV28	few	NA	TRBJ1-1	14	CASRKKGMNTEAFF	TGTGCCAGCAGGAAAAAGGGCATGAACACTGAAGCTTTCTTT
TRBV3-1	NA	NA	TRBJ2-7	16	CASSPDHFQRHYEQYF	TGTGCCAGCAGCCCCGACCACTTCCAGAGACACTACGAGCAGTACTTC
TRBV6-6	NA	NA	TRBJ2-3	12	CATLANTDTQYF	TGTGCCACCCTAGCGAACACAGATACGCAGTATTTT
TRBV5-1	few	NA	TRBJ1-1	15	CASSASLRYDTEAFF	TGCGCCAGCAGCGCAAGTCTCCGGTACGACACTGAAGCTTTCTTT
TRBV5-1	few	TRBD1	TRBJ2-1	16	CASSVRWGQGFNEQFF	TGCGCCAGCAGCGTTCGTTGGGGACAGGGGTTCAATGAGCAGTTCTTC
TRBV7-9	NA	NA	TRBJ1-2	15	CASRPPRGEYYGYTF	TGTGCCAGCAGACCTCCCAGGGGCGAGTACTATGGCTACACCTTC
TRBV6-6	NA	NA	TRBJ1-1	12	CASSYSFTEAFF	TGTGCCAGCAGTTACTCGTTCACTGAAGCTTTCTTT
TRBV5-1	NA	TRBD1	TRBJ1-4	16	CASSLARGSTNEKLFF	TGCGCCAGCAGCTTGGCCAGGGGGTCAACTAATGAAAAACTGTTTTTT
TRBV27	NA	TRBD2	TRBJ2-1	14	CASIPSGGAGEQFF	TGTGCCAGCATTCCTAGCGGGGGGGCCGGTGAGCAGTTCTTC
TRBV28	NA	TRBD1	TRBJ2-3	15	CASTPDRGGTDTQYF	TGTGCCAGCACCCCGGACAGGGGGGGCACAGATACGCAGTATTTT
TRBV7-9	NA	NA	TRBJ2-7	13	CASSSDGTPGQYF	TGTGCCAGCAGCTCAGACGGGACTCCTGGGCAGTACTTC
TRBV7-9	NA	NA	TRBJ1-2	12	CASSLPTYGYTF	TGTGCCAGCAGCCTGCCGACTTATGGCTACACCTTC
TRBV28	many	NA	TRBJ1-2	13	CASSLSANYGYTF	TGTGCCAGCAGTTTAAGCGCTAACTATGGCTACACCTTC
TRBV29-1	NA	NA	TRBJ1-2	12	CSARWGDYGYTF	TGCAGCGCCAGATGGGGGGATTATGGCTACACCTTC
TRBV21-1	few	NA	TRBJ1-5	12	CASISYARPQHF	TGTGCCAGCATATCCTATGCGCGGCCCCAGCATTTT
TRBV28	NA	NA	TRBJ1-1	14	CASSLPGTRTEAFF	TGTGCCAGCAGTTTACCGGGGACGCGGACTGAAGCTTTCTTT
TRBV7-9	few	TRBD1	TRBJ1-6	16	CASSNVRDSGNSPLHF	TGTGCCAGCAGCAACGTTCGGGACAGCGGTAATTCACCCCTCCACTTT
TRBV11-2	NA	NA	TRBJ2-1	16	CASSSLKPGAYNEQFF	TGTGCCAGCAGCTCATTAAAACCCGGGGCATACAATGAGCAGTTCTTC
TRBV29-1	NA	TRBD2	TRBJ2-1	18	CSVEDLGAGGRGSNEQFF	TGCAGCGTTGAAGATCTTGGGGCGGGGGGGCGCGGATCCAATGAGCAGTTCTTC
TRBV6-6	NA	TRBD1	TRBJ1-2	17	CASSYSDRGLANYGYTF	TGTGCCAGCAGTTATTCCGACAGGGGCCTAGCTAACTATGGCTACACCTTC
TRBV21-1	NA	NA	TRBJ2-5	11	CPPLALKTQYF	TGCCCCCCTCTAGCCTTGAAGACCCAGTACTTC
TRBV25-1	NA	NA	TRBJ2-1	12	CASRGGGWEQFF	TGTGCCAGTCGAGGGGGGGGCTGGGAGCAGTTCTTC
TRBV5-1	NA	TRBD1	TRBJ2-7	14	CASSWRTGPYEQYF	TGCGCCAGCAGCTGGAGGACAGGGCCCTACGAGCAGTACTTC
TRBV28	few	NA	TRBJ1-2	15	CASRTPGLRSYGYTF	TGTGCCAGCAGGACCCCGGGACTCCGTTCCTATGGCTACACCTTC
TRBV6-5	many	NA	TRBJ1-1	13	CASSYGGNTEAFF	TGTGCCAGCAGTTACGGGGGGAACACTGAAGCTTTCTTT
TRBV28	few	NA	TRBJ1-1	15	CASSPHRAANTEAFF	TGTGCCAGCAGCCCACACAGGGCAGCGAACACTGAAGCTTTCTTT
TRBV2	NA	NA	TRBJ1-3	14	CASRQESSGNTIYF	TGTGCCAGCAGGCAAGAGAGCTCTGGAAACACCATATATTTT
TRBV12-3/TRBV12-4	few	TRBD2	TRBJ2-5	19	CASSSPLGSLLAGGETQYF	TGTGCCAGCAGTTCCCCCCTGGGGTCTTTGCTAGCGGGGGGAGAGACCCAGTACTTC
TRBV13	NA	NA	TRBJ1-2	14	CATIARAVNYGYTF	TGTGCCACCATTGCCAGGGCGGTAAACTATGGCTACACCTTC
TRBV5-1	NA	NA	TRBJ1-2	14	CASRVPGQGYGYTF	TGCGCCAGCAGGGTTCCGGGACAAGGATATGGCTACACCTTC
TRBV5-1	few	TRBD1	TRBJ2-7	14	CASGGTGGTYEQYF	TGCGCCAGCGGCGGGACAGGGGGCACCTACGAGCAGTACTTC
TRBV7-2	few	TRBD2	TRBJ2-5	15	CASSLNGGAGETQYF	TGTGCCAGCAGCTTAAACGGGGGGGCGGGGGAGACCCAGTACTTC
TRBV29-1	few	NA	TRBJ1-1	14	CSVEKWGGNTEAFF	TGCAGCGTTGAAAAGTGGGGAGGCAACACTGAAGCTTTCTTT